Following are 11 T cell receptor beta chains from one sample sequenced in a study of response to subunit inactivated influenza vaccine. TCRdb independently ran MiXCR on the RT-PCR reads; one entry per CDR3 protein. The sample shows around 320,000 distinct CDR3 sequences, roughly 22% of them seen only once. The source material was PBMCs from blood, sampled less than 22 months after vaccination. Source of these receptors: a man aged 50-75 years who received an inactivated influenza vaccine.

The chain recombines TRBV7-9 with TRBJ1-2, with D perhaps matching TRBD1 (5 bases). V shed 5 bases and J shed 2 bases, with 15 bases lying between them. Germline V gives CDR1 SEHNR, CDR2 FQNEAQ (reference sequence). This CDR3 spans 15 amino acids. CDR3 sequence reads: CASSGHLPGNYGYTF. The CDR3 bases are TGTGCCAGCAGCGGCCATCTACCAGGGAACTATGGCTACACCTTC.

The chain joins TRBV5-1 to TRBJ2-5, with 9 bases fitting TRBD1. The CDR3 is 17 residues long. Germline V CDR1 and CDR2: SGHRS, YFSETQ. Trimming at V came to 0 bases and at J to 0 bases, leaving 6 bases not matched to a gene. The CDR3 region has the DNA TGCGCCAGCAGCTTGGACGTGGACAGGGGAGACCAAGAGACCCAGTACTTC. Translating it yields CASSLDVDRGDQETQYF.

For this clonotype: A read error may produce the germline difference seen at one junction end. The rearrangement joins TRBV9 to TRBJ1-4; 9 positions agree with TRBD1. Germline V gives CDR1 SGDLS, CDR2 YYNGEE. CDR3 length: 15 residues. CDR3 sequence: CASSPGDRDDEELFF. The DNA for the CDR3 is TGTGCCAGCAGCCCCGGGGACAGGGACGATGAAGAACTGTTTTTT. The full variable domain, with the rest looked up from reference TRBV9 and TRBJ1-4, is DSGVTQTPKHLITATGQRVTLRCSPRSGDLSVYWYQQSLDQGLQFLIQYYNGEERAKGNILERFSAQQFPDLHSELNLSSLELGDSALYFCASSPGDRDDEELFFGSGTQLSVL.

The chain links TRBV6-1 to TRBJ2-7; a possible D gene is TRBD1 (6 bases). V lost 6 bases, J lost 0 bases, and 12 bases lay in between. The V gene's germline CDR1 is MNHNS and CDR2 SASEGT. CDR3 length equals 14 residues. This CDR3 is CASRSGTSSYEQYF. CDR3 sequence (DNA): TGTGCCAGCAGATCCGGGACAAGCTCCTACGAGCAGTACTTC.

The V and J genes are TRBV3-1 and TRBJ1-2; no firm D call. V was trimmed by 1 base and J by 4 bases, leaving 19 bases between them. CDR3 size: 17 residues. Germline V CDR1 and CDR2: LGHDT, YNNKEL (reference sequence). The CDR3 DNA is TGTGCCAGCAGCCAAGGGGTGGATCGCCGGGGAGGCTATGGCTACACCTTC. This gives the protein CASSQGVDRRGGYGYTF.

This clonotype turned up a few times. The CDR3 loop reads CASSTRAGGEKLFF. For the CDR3, the DNA is TGTGCCAGCAGTACTCGTGCGGGTGGAGAAAAACTGTTTTTT. J is TRBJ1-4 and V is TRBV3-1; no clear D gene. Trimming left V 6 bases short and J 8 bases short, with 16 bases between. The CDR3 loop spans 14 amino acids. Germline values: CDR1 LGHDT, CDR2 YNNKEL (reference sequence).

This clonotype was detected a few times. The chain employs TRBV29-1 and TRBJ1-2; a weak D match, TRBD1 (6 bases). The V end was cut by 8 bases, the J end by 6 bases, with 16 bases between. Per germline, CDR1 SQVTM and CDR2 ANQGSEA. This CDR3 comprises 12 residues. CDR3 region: CSIPDRRDGYTF. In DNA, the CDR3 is TGCAGCATACCCGACAGGAGGGATGGCTACACCTTC.

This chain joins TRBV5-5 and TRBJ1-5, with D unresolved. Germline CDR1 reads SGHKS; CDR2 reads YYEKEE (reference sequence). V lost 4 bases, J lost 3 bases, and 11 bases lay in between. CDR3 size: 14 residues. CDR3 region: CASSPETVNQPQHF. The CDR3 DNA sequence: TGTGCCAGCAGCCCTGAAACGGTCAATCAGCCCCAGCATTTT.

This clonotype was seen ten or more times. CDR3 sequence: CASSPRMLQGWDTEAFF. DNA of the CDR3: TGTGCCAGCAGTCCCCGAATGCTACAGGGGTGGGACACTGAAGCTTTCTTT. The chain is built from TRBV27 and TRBJ1-1; the match to TRBD1 covers 7 bases. The CDR3 has 17 residues. Germline loops: CDR1 MNHEY, CDR2 SMNVEV (reference sequence). J gave up 3 bases and V 5 bases, and 15 bases lay outside the gene matches.

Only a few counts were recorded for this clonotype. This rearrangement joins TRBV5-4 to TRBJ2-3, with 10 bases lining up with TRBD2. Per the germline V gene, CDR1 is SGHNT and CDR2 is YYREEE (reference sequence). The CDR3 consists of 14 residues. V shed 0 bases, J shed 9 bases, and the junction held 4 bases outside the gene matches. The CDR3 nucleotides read TGTGCCAGCAGCTTGGGACTAGCGGGTGTGACGCAGTATTTT. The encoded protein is CASSLGLAGVTQYF.

CDR3 DNA: TGTGCCAGCAGTTTCGGGAGGAGGGTCGGAAAACTGTTTTTT. Amino acid sequence: CASSFGRRVGKLFF. This rearrangement joins TRBV28 to TRBJ1-4, with D hard to call. The CDR3 is 14 residues long. The germline V gene encodes CDR1 MDHEN and CDR2 SYDVKM. Trimming removed 3 bases at V and 10 bases at J, with 15 bases between.